This TCR beta chain stems from a study of blood T cell repertoires in COVID-19. Study at large: Material from acute and convalescent COVID-19 was sourced from the United States, Italy and Spain. In each case, the material was cDNA or gDNA derived from T cells, B-cell-depleted T cells, or PBMCs.

In the original analysis: Reference gene primer amplification gave nucleated cell count estimates. Repertoires were generated with immunoSEQ multiplex PCR, while TCRdb's copy carries only in-frame clones and drops some. V and J calls and clone size come straight from that table; D and trimming were deduced from the DNA. Here the sample spans over 250,000 clones, 80% to 90% being singletons. Germline assignment: CDR1 MGHDK and CDR2 SYGVNS. The CDR3 is 13 amino acids. Unmatched junction bases numbered 2, after V lost 6 bases and J lost 1 base. The chain has TRBV25-1 and TRBJ1-1, with TRBD1 matching over 7 bases. Input material: peripheral blood. The receptor comes from a woman aged 70-85 years with acute or convalescent COVID-19. CDR3 bases: TGTGCCAGCAGCCGGGACAGGAACACTGAAGCTTTCTTT. Protein product: CASSRDRNTEAFF.